One sample yielded the 21 T cell receptor beta chains listed below, sequenced in a study of graft-versus-host responses after intestinal transplantation. This table comes from immunoSEQ multiplex PCR, and its TCRdb copy is limited to in-frame clones, with some not included. The sample shows approximately 100,000 clones, around 88% of them seen only once. The input for sequencing was PBMCs, taken 255 days after intestinal transplant. The receptors come from a human patient who received an intestinal transplant, so some T cells may come from the graft donor.

This clone occurred once. DNA of the CDR3: TGTGCCAGCAGCTTGGGGGGTGACTTTTACGAGCAGTACGTC. It translates to CASSLGGDFYEQYV. The chain links TRBV5-6 to TRBJ2-7; D call uncertain. The CDR3 covers 14 residues. Per germline, CDR1 SGHDT and CDR2 YYEEEE. The ends were cut back, 0 bases at V and 4 bases at J, with 11 bases in the middle.

This clone appeared a few times. V gene TRBV5-4 combines with J gene TRBJ2-3; TRBD1 matches at 10 bases. Trimming took 3 bases from V and 3 from J; bases not matched to a gene: 4. This CDR3 has 15 amino acids. Per the germline V gene, CDR1 is SGHNT and CDR2 is YYREEE (reference sequence). CDR3 protein: CASSSGTGVTDTQYF. The CDR3 region has the DNA TGTGCCAGCAGCTCCGGGACAGGGGTTACAGATACGCAGTATTTT.

This chain links TRBV5-1 with TRBJ1-6; D is uncertain. Germline CDR1 reads SGHRS; CDR2 reads YFSETQ. The CDR3 totals 15 residues. V gave up 4 bases and J gave up 6 bases, with 14 bases separating them. This CDR3 is CASSPMDGINSPLHF. As DNA, the CDR3 is TGCGCCAGCAGCCCTATGGACGGTATTAATTCACCCCTCCACTTT.

Details on this clone: One end of the junction fails to match germline, which may point to a read error. The CDR3 DNA reads TGTGCTAGCAGCCCAGGGTCCGGGGCCAACGTCCTGACTTTC. Its protein product is CASSPGSGANVLTF. V gene TRBV7-7 combines with J gene TRBJ2-6, with a weak D call TRBD1 (5 bases). Germline loops: CDR1 SSHAT, CDR2 FNYEAQ (reference sequence). The CDR3 sequence is 14 residues long.

The J gene is TRBJ2-3, the V gene TRBV5-1; 8 positions match TRBD2. This CDR3 is built from 16 residues. Germline CDR1 is SGHRS and CDR2 is YFSETQ. After removal of 0 bases from V and 1 base from J, the junction contained 4 bases not matched to a gene. The CDR3 bases are TGCGCCAGCAGCTTGGCGGCGGGAGGTCGCACAGATACGCAGTATTTT. Protein: CASSLAAGGRTDTQYF.

This clone was detected a few times. The V and J genes are TRBV5-6 and TRBJ2-5, with D perhaps TRBD2 (5 bases). V shed 4 bases and J shed 5 bases, with 12 bases lying between them. The CDR3 contains 13 residues. Germline-derived CDR1 and CDR2 are SGHDT and YYEEEE. This CDR3 reads CASSPGLRETQYF. The CDR3, as DNA: TGTGCCAGCAGCCCCGGACTTCGGGAGACCCAGTACTTC.

In DNA, the CDR3 is TGCAGCGTTTCCCCCCTCTCTGGAAACACCATATATTTT. It specifies CSVSPLSGNTIYF. The chain couples TRBV29-1 to TRBJ1-3; no definite D call. The V gene's germline CDR1 is SQVTM and CDR2 ANQGSEA. The CDR3 length is 13 residues. V was cut by 5 bases and J by 0 bases, with 8 bases left in between. Full variable domain (outside the CDR3, taken from reference TRBV29-1 and TRBJ1-3): SAVISQKPSRDICQRGTSLTIQCQVDSQVTMMFWYRQQPGQSLTLIATANQGSEATYESGFVIDKFPISRPNLTFSTLTVSNMSPEDSSIYLCSVSPLSGNTIYFGEGSWLTVV.

The V call is TRBV9, the J call TRBJ2-1; maybe TRBD2 (5 bases). CDR3 length: 16 amino acids. The V end lost 3 bases, the J end lost 5 bases, and 18 bases lay between the germline ends. Germline CDR1 SGDLS, CDR2 YYNGEE. CDR3 coding DNA: TGTGCCAGCAGCGCCTCCCCGGGAAGCCCCGACAATGAGCAGTTCTTC. Encoded protein: CASSASPGSPDNEQFF.

The chain couples TRBV2 to TRBJ2-7; no firm D call. This CDR3 has 11 amino acids. V was shortened by 3 bases and J by 8 bases, with 8 bases between the two germline ends. Germline CDR1 SNHLY, CDR2 FYNNEI. The CDR3, as DNA: TGTGCCAGCAGTGACGGGTCTCAGCAGTACTTC. It encodes CASSDGSQQYF.

The chain is built from TRBV10-3 and TRBJ2-7, with 10 bases aligning to TRBD1. The CDR3 runs to 15 residues. After removal of 6 bases from V and 6 bases from J, the junction contained 11 bases not matched to a gene. CDR1 and CDR2 from the germline V gene are ENHRY and SYGVKD. The CDR3 sequence: CAIRDVGTGAGEQYF. The CDR3 DNA is TGTGCCATCAGAGACGTCGGGACAGGGGCGGGCGAGCAGTACTTC.

In DNA form, the CDR3 reads TGCGCCAGCAGCTTTCCGCCCAATGAGCAGTTCTTC. Translated: CASSFPPNEQFF. The J gene is TRBJ2-1, the V gene TRBV5-1; D not certain. The CDR3 has 12 residues. Germline lookup yields CDR1 SGHRS and CDR2 YFSETQ. V lost 2 bases to trimming and J lost 6 bases, with 6 bases between them.

V usage is TRBV9 and J usage is TRBJ2-5, with 8 nucleotides matching TRBD1. Germline CDR1 reads SGDLS; CDR2 reads YYNGEE. V was pared by 4 bases and J by 5 bases, with 13 bases of the junction left unmatched. This CDR3 region has 16 residues. The CDR3 coding sequence is TGTGCCAGCAGCCCCCAAGGGGCAGGGGGCAGGGAGACCCAGTACTTC. Protein product: CASSPQGAGGRETQYF.

The chain recombines TRBV9 with TRBJ2-7, with a possible D match to TRBD1 (5 bases). The V and J ends lost 1 base and 1 base respectively, with 9 bases between them. Germline V lookup: CDR1 SGDLS, CDR2 YYNGEE. The CDR3 extends over 14 amino acids. The CDR3 protein is CASSVFDRSYEQYF. CDR3 nucleotide sequence: TGTGCCAGCAGCGTATTCGACAGATCCTACGAGCAGTACTTC.

This chain uses TRBV10-3 with TRBJ2-1; no clear D. Trimming left V 9 bases short and J 9 bases short, with 12 bases between. From germline, CDR1 is ENHRY and CDR2 SYGVKD. The CDR3 has 11 residues. DNA of the CDR3: TGTGCCATTTTAGACGGCGGTGAGCAGTTCTTC. It codes for CAILDGGEQFF.

The rearrangement uses TRBV7-6 and TRBJ2-3, with 7 bases lining up with TRBD2. Germline V gene lookup returns CDR1 SGHVS and CDR2 FNYEAQ. The CDR3 covers 15 residues. V gave up 4 bases and J gave up 0 bases; unmatched junction bases: 4. The CDR3 DNA is TGTGCCAGCAGCTCTAGAGCGGGAAGCACAGATACGCAGTATTTT. It specifies CASSSRAGSTDTQYF.

This sequence joins TRBV27 and TRBJ2-1; 10 bases match TRBD2. The CDR3 has 18 amino acids. The V gene end was trimmed by 6 bases and the J gene end by 3 bases; junction bases not matched to a gene: 14. Per germline, CDR1 MNHEY and CDR2 SMNVEV (reference sequence). The CDR3 is CASRPTGLAGAGYNEQFF. The CDR3 DNA reads as TGTGCCAGCAGGCCCACTGGGCTAGCGGGAGCTGGCTACAATGAGCAGTTCTTC.

This chain uses TRBV5-1 with TRBJ2-2, with 9 bases identical to TRBD2. This CDR3 comprises 17 residues. Per the germline V gene, CDR1 is SGHRS and CDR2 is YFSETQ. After removal of 2 bases from V and 1 base from J, the junction contained 6 bases not matched to a gene. CDR3 in amino acids: CASSFDSGGENTGELFF. CDR3 coding DNA: TGCGCCAGCAGCTTCGATAGCGGGGGAGAGAACACCGGGGAGCTGTTTTTT.

This clone was counted between two and nine times. The rearrangement uses TRBV5-8 and TRBJ1-6; D gene unclear. The CDR3 contains 12 residues. V was trimmed by 0 bases and J by 9 bases, leaving 4 bases between them. Germline V CDR1 and CDR2: SGHTS, YDEGEE. The CDR3: CASSLVRSPLHF. In DNA, the CDR3 is TGTGCCAGCAGCTTGGTCCGTTCACCCCTCCACTTT.

The chain uses TRBV19 and TRBJ1-5, with a possible D match to TRBD1 (5 bases). Between the trimmed V and J ends, which lost 7 bases and 6 bases, there was a span of 22 bases. CDR1 and CDR2 from the germline V gene are LNHDA and SQIVND (reference sequence). This CDR3 has 16 amino acids. CDR3 bases: TGTGCCAGTACCACGTCCGGACACCCATCTAGTCAGCCCCAGCATTTT. As protein: CASTTSGHPSSQPQHF. The full variable domain, with the rest looked up from reference TRBV19 and TRBJ1-5, is DGGITQSPKYLFRKEGQNVTLSCEQNLNHDAMYWYRQDPGQGLRLIYYSQIVNDFQKGDIAEGYSVSREKKESFPLTVTSAQKNPTAFYLCASTTSGHPSSQPQHFGDGTRLSIL.

The rearrangement uses TRBV28 and TRBJ2-2; TRBD2 matches 14 bases. The CDR3 consists of 20 residues. Germline V lookup: CDR1 MDHEN, CDR2 SYDVKM. The V and J ends lost 6 bases and 4 bases, in that order; junction bases with no gene match: 16. CDR3 in amino acids: CASRRETPGLAGVFTGELFF. As DNA, the CDR3 is TGTGCCAGCAGACGGGAGACTCCGGGACTAGCGGGAGTGTTCACCGGGGAGCTGTTTTTT.

The CDR3 region is CASRTSGGALDTQYF. CDR3 DNA sequence: TGTGCCTCCAGAACCAGCGGGGGGGCCTTAGATACGCAGTATTTT. V and J are TRBV4-2 and TRBJ2-3, with 10 bases fitting TRBD2. V lost 11 bases, J lost 5 bases, and 13 bases stayed unmatched. The CDR3 sequence is 15 residues long. Germline loops: CDR1 LGHNA, CDR2 YNFKEQ.